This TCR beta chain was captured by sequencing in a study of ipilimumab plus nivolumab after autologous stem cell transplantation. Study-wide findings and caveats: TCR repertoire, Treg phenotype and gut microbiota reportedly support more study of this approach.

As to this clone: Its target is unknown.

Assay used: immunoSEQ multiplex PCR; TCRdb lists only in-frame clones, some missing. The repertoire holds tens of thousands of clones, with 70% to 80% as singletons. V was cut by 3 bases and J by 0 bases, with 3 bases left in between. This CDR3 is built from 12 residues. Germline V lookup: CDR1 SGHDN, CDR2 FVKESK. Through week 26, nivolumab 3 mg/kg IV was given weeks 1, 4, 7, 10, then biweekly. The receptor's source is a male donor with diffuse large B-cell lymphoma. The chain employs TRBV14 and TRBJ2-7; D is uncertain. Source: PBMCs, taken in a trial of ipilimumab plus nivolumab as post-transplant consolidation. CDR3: CASSQSSYEQYF. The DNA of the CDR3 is TGTGCCAGCAGCCAGAGCTCCTACGAGCAGTACTTC.